A selection of T cell receptor beta chains follows, all from one sample in a study of OX40 agonist ivuxolimab in advanced cancers. Using immunoSEQ multiplex PCR, the repertoire was profiled, and TCRdb retains in-frame clones only, with some absent. Here the sample spans about 64,000 clones, 80% to 95% being singletons. Sequenced here: CD4+ or CD8+ T cells sorted from blood, sampled in a trial of the OX40 agonist ivuxolimab. The receptor source for this set is an adult with an advanced solid tumor such as melanoma, head and neck, liver or kidney cancer. Both conserved end residues are part of each CDR3. The order of the fields is clone size, V gene, J gene, D gene, CDR3 protein, CDR3 DNA. D genes are given only for firm matches. Some rows have no size entry. The others give once, few or many, or a class for an expanded clone.

abundance: -; v_gene: TRBV10-3; j_gene: TRBJ2-1; d_gene: TRBD2; CDR3aa: CAISPGTNNEQFF; CDR3nt: TGTGCCATCAGTCCCGGGACTAACAATGAGCAGTTCTTC
abundance: -; v_gene: TRBV5-5; j_gene: TRBJ1-5; d_gene: TRBD1; CDR3aa: CASSPGGQVSDQPQHF; CDR3nt: TGTGCCAGCAGCCCGGGAGGACAGGTTTCGGATCAGCCCCAGCATTTT
abundance: -; v_gene: TRBV18; j_gene: TRBJ2-5; d_gene: TRBD1; CDR3aa: CASSPRHIPGQGAETQYF; CDR3nt: TGTGCCAGCTCCCCAAGGCATATACCGGGACAGGGAGCAGAGACCCAGTACTTC
abundance: -; v_gene: TRBV10-1; j_gene: TRBJ2-3; d_gene: -; CDR3aa: CASSELGTSTDTQYF; CDR3nt: TGCGCCAGCAGTGAACTCGGGACTAGCACAGATACGCAGTATTTT
abundance: -; v_gene: TRBV5-5; j_gene: TRBJ1-5; d_gene: TRBD1; CDR3aa: CASSPGGTAGNQPQHF; CDR3nt: TGTGCCAGCAGCCCAGGAGGGACAGCCGGCAATCAGCCCCAGCATTTT
abundance: -; v_gene: TRBV7-2; j_gene: TRBJ2-7; d_gene: TRBD2; CDR3aa: CASSLLAGEGYEQYF; CDR3nt: TGTGCCAGCAGCCTTTTAGCGGGAGAGGGGTACGAGCAGTACTTC
abundance: -; v_gene: TRBV7-2; j_gene: TRBJ1-5; d_gene: -; CDR3aa: CASSFTPGHQSNQPQHF; CDR3nt: TGTGCCAGCAGCTTTACTCCGGGACACCAGAGCAATCAGCCCCAGCATTTT
abundance: once; v_gene: TRBV11-3; j_gene: TRBJ2-7; d_gene: -; CDR3aa: CASSQRTYEQYF; CDR3nt: TGTGCCAGCAGCCAAAGGACCTACGAGCAGTACTTC
abundance: -; v_gene: TRBV29-1; j_gene: TRBJ1-1; d_gene: -; CDR3aa: CSVTGPTEAFF; CDR3nt: TGCAGCGTCACAGGTCCCACTGAAGCTTTCTTT
abundance: once; v_gene: TRBV4-1; j_gene: TRBJ1-4; d_gene: -; CDR3aa: CASSQAGVNEKLFF; CDR3nt: TGCGCCAGCAGCCAAGCAGGGGTTAATGAAAAACTGTTTTTT
abundance: -; v_gene: TRBV15; j_gene: TRBJ2-1; d_gene: TRBD2; CDR3aa: CATGTSVNEQFF; CDR3nt: TGTGCCACAGGGACTAGCGTAAATGAGCAGTTCTTC